This T cell receptor (beta chain) was obtained from a study of human T cells and chemical hapten exposure. Of note for this clonotype: Its specificity is not known.

This CDR3 comprises 14 residues. V was trimmed by 6 bases and J by 3 bases, leaving 11 bases between them. The V gene's germline CDR1 is SNHLY and CDR2 FYNNEI. In the library, unique molecular identifiers were attached to individual cDNA molecules. TCRdb passed the RACE reads through MiXCR, listing each CDR3 protein once. The sample has over 55,000 distinct CDR3 sequences, 8% to 10% seen once. Specified time point: pre-sensitization, week 0. The treatment: therapeutic diphenylcyclopropenone sensitization with weekly scalp DPC. Study-wide results and caveats: Unchanged with DPC sensitization were TCRs above 1 in 1000 frequency.

The V call is TRBV2, the J call TRBJ1-4; D call uncertain. This sample comprised whole blood, obtained in connection with sensitization to the hapten diphenylcyclopropenone (DPC). The TCR was taken from a middle-aged man with alopecia areata. Some clones in this sample may be carry-over from other donors' samples. This CDR3 reads CASSPPYSNEKLFF. The DNA of the CDR3 is TGTGCCAGCAGCCCCCCATACTCTAATGAAAAACTGTTTTTT.